These 21 T cell receptor beta chains came from one sample sequenced in a study of T cells in Graves' hyperthyroidism and ophthalmopathy. Amplification of TCR beta CDR3 regions was performed using RNA transcripts as template. The HTBI primer set served for first-round RT-PCR of the TCR CDR3. TCRdb called the multiplex PCR reads again in MiXCR, with one record for every CDR3 protein. The sample records just under 750,000 distinct CDR3 sequences, about a third being singletons. The sample comprised blood. Receptors were obtained from a middle-aged woman with Graves' hyperthyroidism.

The rearrangement links TRBV9 to TRBJ2-2; 8 bases match TRBD1. Germline lookup yields CDR1 SGDLS and CDR2 YYNGEE. V lost 3 bases, J lost 6 bases, and 7 bases stayed unmatched. The CDR3 loop spans 15 amino acids. The CDR3 protein is CASSGGQGTAGELFF. The CDR3 DNA reads TGTGCCAGCAGCGGCGGACAGGGAACAGCCGGGGAGCTGTTTTTT. The whole variable domain, filled in from reference TRBV9 and TRBJ2-2, reads DSGVTQTPKHLITATGQRVTLRCSPRSGDLSVYWYQQSLDQGLQFLIQYYNGEERAKGNILERFSAQQFPDLHSELNLSSLELGDSALYFCASSGGQGTAGELFFGEGSRLTVL.

This clonotype was picked up many times. This rearrangement joins TRBV10-3 to TRBJ1-1; TRBD1 might be the D (5 bases). This CDR3 spans 13 amino acids. Deletions cut 7 bases from V and 3 bases from J, with 12 bases between. Germline V gives CDR1 ENHRY, CDR2 SYGVKD. The CDR3 sequence: CAITSGGYTEAFF. The CDR3 nucleotides are TGTGCCATCACCAGCGGGGGGTACACTGAAGCTTTCTTT.

This clonotype was found a few times. The V gene is TRBV12-3 or TRBV12-4, the J gene TRBJ2-5; tentatively, D is TRBD1 (6 bases). The CDR3 is 16 residues long. V was cut by 4 bases and J by 0 bases, with 15 bases left in between. CDR3 nucleotides: TGTGCCAGCAGTTCACCCGGGACATTGTACCAAGAGACCCAGTACTTC. The encoded protein is CASSSPGTLYQETQYF.

The genes are TRBV7-2 and TRBJ2-5; TRBD2 might be the D (6 bases). This CDR3 is built from 16 residues. The germline V gene encodes CDR1 SGHTA and CDR2 FQGNSA. V was shortened by 5 bases and J by 3 bases, with 19 bases between the two germline ends. CDR3 sequence (DNA): TGTGCCAGCAGCCAAGTGGAGACTAGTCCGAAAGAGACCCAGTACTTC. Residues: CASSQVETSPKETQYF. Combining the CDR3 with reference TRBV7-2 and TRBJ2-5 gives the whole variable domain GAGVSQSPSNKVTEKGKDVELRCDPISGHTALYWYRQSLGQGLEFLIYFQGNSAPDKSGLPSDRFSAERTGGSVSTLTIQRTQQEDSAVYLCASSQVETSPKETQYFGPGTRLLVL.

This chain links TRBV10-3 with TRBJ2-2; D gene ambiguous. The V gene's germline CDR1 is ENHRY and CDR2 SYGVKD. The CDR3 extends over 16 amino acids. V lost 0 bases and J lost 0, with 8 bases in between. CDR3 nucleotides: TGTGCCATCAGTGAGTCGGTACAAGCGAACACCGGGGAGCTGTTTTTT. It translates to CAISESVQANTGELFF.

The chain uses TRBV6-5 and TRBJ2-5, with a tentative D call TRBD1 (6 bases). The CDR3 is 14 amino acids. Trimming removed 6 bases at V and 4 bases at J, with 15 bases between. Germline V gene lookup returns CDR1 MNHEY and CDR2 SVGAGI. CDR3 amino acids: CASRDPGGLETQYF. The CDR3 bases are TGTGCCAGCAGGGACCCTGGGGGCTTAGAGACCCAGTACTTC.

This clonotype came up many times. The chain joins TRBV6-5 to TRBJ1-5; D possibly corresponds to TRBD1 (6 bases). Trimming took off 8 bases at V and 4 bases at J, with 12 bases between the two ends. CDR1 MNHEY and CDR2 SVGAGI come from the germline V gene. The CDR3 spans 13 residues. CDR3 DNA: TGTGCCAGCCTGGACAGACAAAATCAGCCCCAGCATTTT. Translating it yields CASLDRQNQPQHF.

The chain couples TRBV7-8 to TRBJ2-7, with 11 bases that match TRBD2. V dropped 5 bases and J dropped 4; count of bases not matched to a gene: 13. Germline lookup yields CDR1 SGHVS and CDR2 FQNEAQ. This CDR3 is 17 amino acids long. Here the CDR3 DNA reads TGTGCCAGCAGCCAAGGCGAACTAGCGGGAGAAGGGTACGAGCAGTACTTC. It specifies CASSQGELAGEGYEQYF. The variable domain in full, with the rest retrieved from reference TRBV7-8 and TRBJ2-7, is GAGVSQSPRYKVAKRGQDVALRCDPISGHVSLFWYQQALGQGPEFLTYFQNEAQLDKSGLPSDRFFAERPEGSVSTLKIQRTQQEDSAVYLCASSQGELAGEGYEQYFGPGTRLTVT.

This clonotype was observed a handful of times. J is TRBJ2-5 and V is TRBV28, with D tentatively TRBD1 or TRBD2 (5 bases each). CDR1 MDHEN and CDR2 SYDVKM come from the germline V gene. Trimming removed 10 bases at V and 8 bases at J, with 23 bases between. This CDR3 comprises 14 residues. Here the CDR3 DNA reads TGTGCCACCAGGGACGTGGGTTATATGGAAACCCAGTACTTC. Its translation: CATRDVGYMETQYF.

This clonotype showed up just a few times. V gene TRBV5-4 combines with J gene TRBJ1-2; TRBD1 aligns across 9 bases. Germline lookup yields CDR1 SGHNT and CDR2 YYREEE (reference sequence). The length of the CDR3 is 16 residues. V trimming: 5 bases; J trimming: 8 bases; junction bases outside the gene matches: 16. CDR3 residues: CASRPRAGTGIVGYTF. The CDR3 coding sequence is TGTGCCAGCAGGCCACGGGCTGGGACAGGGATTGTCGGCTACACCTTC.

The V call is TRBV2, the J call TRBJ1-1; 9 positions match TRBD1. In germline, CDR1 is SNHLY, CDR2 FYNNEI. The CDR3 covers 16 residues. The V gene end was trimmed by 7 bases and the J gene end by 3 bases; junction bases not matched to a gene: 12. CDR3 sequence reads: CASTPSPTGGYTEAFF. DNA for the CDR3: TGTGCCAGCACACCATCCCCGACAGGGGGTTACACTGAAGCTTTCTTT.

The gene calls are TRBV9 and TRBJ1-1, with TRBD1 matching 10 bases. The CDR3 is 17 residues long. CDR1 and CDR2 (germline): SGDLS, YYNGEE. V trimming: 0 bases; J trimming: 3 bases; junction bases outside the gene matches: 8. In nucleotides, the CDR3 is TGTGCCAGCAGCGTAGGATCTAGGACAGGGGGATACACTGAAGCTTTCTTT. This codes for CASSVGSRTGGYTEAFF. The whole variable domain, remainder taken from reference TRBV9 and TRBJ1-1, is DSGVTQTPKHLITATGQRVTLRCSPRSGDLSVYWYQQSLDQGLQFLIQYYNGEERAKGNILERFSAQQFPDLHSELNLSSLELGDSALYFCASSVGSRTGGYTEAFFGQGTRLTVV.

The sample holds a few counts of this clonotype. The chain recombines TRBV12-3 or TRBV12-4 with TRBJ1-1; TRBD1 might be the D (5 bases). This CDR3 contains 15 residues. V lost 4 bases and J 5 bases, leaving 17 bases between the germline ends. The CDR3 DNA sequence: TGTGCCAGCAGTTCAGATACAGGCTGGGCGACTGAAGCTTTCTTT. It specifies CASSSDTGWATEAFF.

This clonotype was seen a few times. The V gene is TRBV20-1, the J gene TRBJ2-2, with D tentatively TRBD2 (5 bases). Germline V lookup: CDR1 DFQATT, CDR2 SNEGSKA (reference sequence). The V end lost 3 bases, the J end lost 5 bases, and 10 bases lay between the germline ends. CDR3 length equals 13 residues. CDR3 coding DNA: TGCAGTGCTAGTCTTTCGGGGACCGGGGAGCTGTTTTTT. Its translation is CSASLSGTGELFF.

The chain is built from TRBV10-3 and TRBJ2-7; D uncertain. Germline CDR1 is ENHRY and CDR2 is SYGVKD. The V and J ends lost 0 bases and 3 bases respectively, with 12 bases between them. The CDR3 is 15 amino acids. CDR3 region: CAISESIIGRYEQYF. CDR3 nucleotide sequence: TGTGCCATCAGTGAGTCGATAATCGGTCGCTACGAGCAGTACTTC.

This clonotype has only a few counts. The chain recombines TRBV12-3 or TRBV12-4 with TRBJ2-5; D gene uncertain. This CDR3 is built from 13 residues. V dropped 4 bases and J dropped 4 bases, with 10 bases sitting between them. In nucleotides, the CDR3 is TGTGCCAGCAGTTCATTGTCCCTAGAGACCCAGTACTTC. As protein: CASSSLSLETQYF.

In its sample, this clonotype was seen many times. The rearrangement uses TRBV15 and TRBJ1-2; TRBD1 aligns across 8 bases. Germline-derived CDR1 and CDR2 are LNHNV and YYDKDF (reference sequence). The V gene end was trimmed by 1 base and the J gene end by 3 bases; junction bases not matched to a gene: 7. This CDR3 spans 16 amino acids. The CDR3 region has the DNA TGTGCCACCAGCAGAGCTCAGGCAGGGGGCCACTATGGCTACACCTTC. Residues: CATSRAQAGGHYGYTF. The variable domain in full, with the rest retrieved from reference TRBV15 and TRBJ1-2, is DAMVIQNPRYQVTQFGKPVTLSCSQTLNHNVMYWYQQKSSQAPKLLFHYYDKDFNNEADTPDNFQSRRPNTSFCFLDIRSPGLGDTAMYLCATSRAQAGGHYGYTFGSGTRLTVV.

A word on this clonotype: Germline is not matched at one junction end, which may reflect a read error. The chain uses TRBV7-2 and TRBJ2-5, with 8 positions matching TRBD1. CDR3 size: 15 residues. CDR1 is SGHTA and CDR2 is FQGNSA in the germline V gene. The CDR3 is CASSLLRTGQEPQYF. The CDR3 DNA is TGTGCCAGCAGCTTGCTCCGGACAGGGCAAGAGCCCCAGTACTTC.

The chain links TRBV7-9 to TRBJ2-3, with D perhaps TRBD2 (6 bases). The germline CDR1 and CDR2 sequences are SEHNR and FQNEAQ (reference sequence). The CDR3 runs 16 residues. The ends were cut back, 5 bases at V and 1 base at J, with 16 bases in the middle. The CDR3 DNA reads as TGTGCCAGCAGCCGCCGGGGGAGACAAGGCACAGATACGCAGTATTTT. Translating it yields CASSRRGRQGTDTQYF.

V is TRBV7-9 and J is TRBJ2-5; possibly TRBD1 for D (5 bases). CDR1 and CDR2 from the germline V gene are SEHNR and FQNEAQ (reference sequence). The CDR3 consists of 14 residues. V lost 10 bases and J 1 base, leaving 16 bases between the germline ends. CDR3 sequence: CATHSQGSQETQYF. Written as DNA, the CDR3 is TGTGCCACTCATTCCCAGGGTTCCCAAGAGACCCAGTACTTC. The full variable domain, its missing parts supplied by reference TRBV7-9 and TRBJ2-5, is DTGVSQNPRHKITKRGQNVTFRCDPISEHNRLYWYRQTLGQGPEFLTYFQNEAQLEKSRLLSDRFSAERPKGSFSTLEIQRTEQGDSAMYLCATHSQGSQETQYFGPGTRLLVL.

The chain employs TRBV5-1 and TRBJ2-5, with unresolved D. Germline V gene data show CDR1 as SGHRS and CDR2 as YFSETQ. This CDR3 comprises 14 residues. V was clipped by 3 bases and J by 0 bases, with 9 bases between them. The CDR3 coding sequence is TGCGCCAGCAGCTATCCCAGGAACCAAGAGACCCAGTACTTC. This sequence encodes CASSYPRNQETQYF.